This T cell receptor beta chain is from a study of T cell repertoires in cytomegalovirus infection. Background on the study: TCR beta signatures that were public indicated CMV infection and matching HLA type.

Study outcomes and limitations: In two of eight donors, the top clonotype was HLA-C-restricted CMV-specific.

Each CDR3 protein gets one entry after TCRdb re-called the reads with MiXCR. The sample comprises 250,000 to 300,000 distinct CDR3 sequences, roughly 9.1% of which are singletons, and over 13% rests with the top ten. This clonotype was seen at least ten times. As yet, its antigen is unknown. Per the germline V gene, CDR1 is SGHVS and CDR2 is FQNEAQ. The CDR3 has 17 amino acids. V dropped 6 bases and J dropped 0; count of bases not matched to a gene: 8. The specimen sequenced was PBMCs. The chain couples TRBV7-8 to TRBJ1-1, with 12 bases fitting TRBD1. This clonotype was sampled from a human donor in good health (CMV status not recorded). Some clones in this sample may be carry-over from other donors' samples. CDR3 amino acids: CASSGTGGGIMNTEAFF. As DNA, the CDR3 is TGTGCCAGCAGTGGGACAGGGGGCGGGATCATGAACACTGAAGCTTTCTTT.